Each of the 10 T cell receptor beta chains below was sequenced from the same sample in a study of blood T cells in healthy people across ages. Using a J-beta primer mix together with a sample-barcoded 5' primer, a second PCR was run for about 6 to 11 cycles. TCRdb called the 5' RACE reads again in MiXCR, with one record for every CDR3 protein. The table lists hundreds of thousands of distinct CDR3 sequences, under 35% of them singletons. The sequenced sample was blood. All receptors derive from a woman of 80 years or more in good health.

This clonotype was seen many times. The genes are TRBV3-1 and TRBJ2-7; 8 bases line up with TRBD1. V trimming: 4 bases; J trimming: 0 bases; junction bases outside the gene matches: 14. The CDR3 extends over 18 amino acids. Per the germline V gene, CDR1 is LGHDT and CDR2 is YNNKEL (reference sequence). CDR3 sequence (DNA): TGTGCCAGCAGCCGGACGGGACAGGACTTGCCAAACTCCTACGAGCAGTACTTC. Its translation: CASSRTGQDLPNSYEQYF.

Details on this clonotype: It may be a read error: a sequence one base away is much more abundant. The chain is built from TRBV18 and TRBJ2-7; D gene ambiguous. There are 14 residues in the CDR3. Per germline, CDR1 KGHSH and CDR2 LQKENI. The CDR3 loop reads CASSPTGWSYKQYF. The CDR3, as DNA: TGTGCCAGCTCACCAACGGGTTGGTCCTACAAGCAGTACTTC.

There are a few counts of this clonotype. This chain links TRBV14 with TRBJ2-3; no reliable D call. From germline, CDR1 is SGHDN and CDR2 FVKESK. The CDR3 runs to 15 residues. The V end lost 1 base, the J end lost 0 bases, and 8 bases lay between the germline ends. CDR3 nucleotide sequence: TGTGCCAGCAGCCAAGGCTTGCAGAGCACAGATACGCAGTATTTT. Translation gives CASSQGLQSTDTQYF.

The rearrangement links TRBV10-3 to TRBJ2-5; 12 bases fit TRBD2. The end of the DNA is better explained by TRBJ2-7, so the J call may be wrong. This CDR3 contains 15 residues. Germline V gives CDR1 ENHRY, CDR2 SYGVKD. The CDR3 DNA reads as TGTGCCATCAGCCCCGGGACTAGCGGGTTCGACGAGCAGTACTTC. This gives the protein CAISPGTSGFDEQYF.

This clonotype appeared many times. The chain joins TRBV5-1 to TRBJ2-5, with a tentative D call TRBD2 (6 bases). Trimming took 0 bases from V and 5 from J, leaving 14 bases between them. CDR3 length: 15 amino acids. The germline V gene has CDR1 SGHRS and CDR2 YFSETQ. CDR3 in amino acids: CASSLGGPGDETQYF. The CDR3 DNA reads TGCGCCAGCAGCTTGGGGGGACCGGGAGACGAGACCCAGTACTTC. Together with reference TRBV5-1 and TRBJ2-5, the CDR3 gives the full variable domain: KAGVTQTPRYLIKTRGQQVTLSCSPISGHRSVSWYQQTPGQGLQFLFEYFSETQRNKGNFPGRFSGRQFSNSRSEMNVSTLELGDSALYLCASSLGGPGDETQYFGPGTRLLVL.

This clonotype was seen more than once but under ten times. The J gene is TRBJ2-5, the V gene TRBV6-6; 9 bases line up with TRBD1. The J segment lost 5 bases and the V segment lost 2 bases, leaving 6 bases of the junction unmatched. This CDR3 is 15 amino acids long. Looked up from germline, CDR1 is MNHNY and CDR2 is SVGAGI (reference sequence). This CDR3 reads CASSYGGQGWETQYF. The DNA of the CDR3 is TGTGCCAGCAGTTACGGGGGACAGGGCTGGGAGACCCAGTACTTC.

This clonotype came up a few times. The DNA for the CDR3 is TGTGCCTGGAGGGGAACGGGAGGCTACAATGAGCAGTTCTTC. Translated, it gives CAWRGTGGYNEQFF. V and J are TRBV30 and TRBJ2-1, with 7 positions matching TRBD2. The V and J ends lost 3 bases and 3 bases, in that order; junction bases with no gene match: 5. Germline values: CDR1 GTSNPN, CDR2 SVGIG (reference sequence). CDR3 length: 14 amino acids.

This clonotype was recorded at least ten times. The V call is TRBV7-9, the J call TRBJ2-3, with D maybe TRBD2 (6 bases). V lost 4 bases to trimming and J lost 3 bases, with 11 bases between them. Germline assignment: CDR1 SEHNR and CDR2 FQNEAQ (reference sequence). This CDR3 spans 14 amino acids. The CDR3: CASSYGTVTDTQYF. CDR3 coding DNA: TGTGCCAGCAGCTACGGGACTGTTACAGATACGCAGTATTTT.

The table lists this clonotype with many counts. The V call is TRBV24-1, the J call TRBJ2-1; TRBD2 aligns across 8 bases. CDR3 length: 15 amino acids. Germline CDR1 is KGHDR and CDR2 is SFDVKD. Germline trimming cut 4 bases from V and 6 bases from J; bases unmatched to any gene: 7. The CDR3 nucleotides read TGTGCCACCAGTGAAGGAGCGGGGGTCGGCAATGAGCAGTTCTTC. Amino acids: CATSEGAGVGNEQFF.

This clonotype was seen many times. The rearrangement uses TRBV20-1 and TRBJ2-1; TRBD2 matches 8 bases. CDR3 length equals 15 residues. The V and J ends lost 1 base and 5 bases, in that order; junction bases with no gene match: 7. Germline values: CDR1 DFQATT, CDR2 SNEGSKA (reference sequence). CDR3 region: CSARAPGLGNNEQFF. The CDR3 region has the DNA TGCAGTGCTAGAGCACCGGGACTAGGTAACAATGAGCAGTTCTTC.